This paragraph reports one T cell receptor (beta chain). This record comes from a study of blood T cells in healthy people across ages. For the second PCR, which ran for roughly 7 to 11 cycles, a sample-barcoded 5' primer and a J-beta primer mix were used. TCRdb independently ran MiXCR on the 5' RACE reads; one entry per CDR3 protein. The sample has under 1,000,000 distinct CDR3 sequences; under 40% are singletons. Germline values: CDR1 DFQATT, CDR2 SNEGSKA (reference sequence). The CDR3 contains 16 residues. Trimming cost V 6 bases and J 5 bases, with 22 bases left between them. This receptor was obtained from a man between 18 and 29 years old in good health. Sequences were obtained from blood. The chain couples TRBV20-1 to TRBJ2-2; a possible D gene is TRBD2 (7 bases). CDR3 nucleotides: TGCAGTGCCCCCCATGGGGGGGCGGAATGGACCGGGGAGCTGTTTTTT. This gives the protein CSAPHGGAEWTGELFF.